The present T cell receptor (beta chain) was sequenced within a study of blood T cell repertoires in COVID-19. Whole-study context: Material from acute and convalescent COVID-19 was sourced from the United States, Italy and Spain. T cells, B-cell-depleted T cells, or PBMCs provided the cDNA or gDNA that served as material.

Study processing details: Amplification with reference gene primers provided the estimates of nucleated cell counts. Profiled with immunoSEQ multiplex PCR; TCRdb holds only in-frame clones, not every one. From that table come the V and J calls and clone size; the DNA was used to work out D and trimming. This sample has roughly 26,000 clones; 60% to 70% occur once, and the top ten carry 6% to 9.5%. The sequence derives from a man between 60 and 75 years old with active or convalescent COVID-19. Sequenced sample: peripheral blood.

CDR3 in DNA: TGTGCCAGCAGCCAATTTGGGGACAGGTCAGCCAGGGAGCCCCAGCATTTT. Protein product: CASSQFGDRSAREPQHF. The chain recombines TRBV7-8 with TRBJ1-5, with 8 bases identical to TRBD1. V gave up 5 bases and J gave up 8 bases; unmatched junction bases: 17. The CDR3 length is 17 residues. In germline, CDR1 is SGHVS, CDR2 FQNEAQ.